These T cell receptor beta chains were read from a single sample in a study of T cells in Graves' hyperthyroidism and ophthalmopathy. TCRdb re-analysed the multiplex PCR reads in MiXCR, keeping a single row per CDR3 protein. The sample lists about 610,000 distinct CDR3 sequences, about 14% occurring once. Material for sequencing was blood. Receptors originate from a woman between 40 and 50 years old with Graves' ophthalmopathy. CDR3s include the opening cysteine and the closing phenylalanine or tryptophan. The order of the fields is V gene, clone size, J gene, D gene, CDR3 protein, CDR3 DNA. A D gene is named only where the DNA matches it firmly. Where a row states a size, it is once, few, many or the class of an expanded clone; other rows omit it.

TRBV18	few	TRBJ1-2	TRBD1	CASSPGQGGGTF	TGTGCCAGCTCACCGGGACAGGGAGGAGGCACCTTC
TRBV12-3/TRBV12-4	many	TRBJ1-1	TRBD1	CASSSRGLDTEAFF	TGTGCCAGCAGTTCCAGGGGGCTTGACACTGAAGCTTTCTTT
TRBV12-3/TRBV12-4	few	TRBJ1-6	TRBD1	CASRTGAGGSPLHF	TGTGCCAGCAGGACAGGGGCGGGGGGTTCACCCCTCCACTTT
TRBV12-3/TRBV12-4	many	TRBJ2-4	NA	CASSLAGIMDIQYF	TGTGCCAGCAGCCTGGCGGGGATTATGGACATTCAGTACTTC
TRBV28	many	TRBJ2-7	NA	CASSPQGRYFYEQYF	TGTGCCAGCAGTCCACAGGGAAGATACTTCTACGAGCAGTACTTC
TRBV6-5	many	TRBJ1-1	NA	CASSYSLAGLNTEAFF	TGTGCCAGCAGTTACTCGTTGGCAGGGTTGAACACTGAAGCTTTCTTT
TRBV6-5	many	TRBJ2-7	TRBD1	CASSSGTGVSEQYF	TGTGCCAGCAGTTCCGGGACAGGGGTATCCGAGCAGTACTTC
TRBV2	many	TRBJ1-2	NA	CATSGNYGYTF	TGTGCCACTTCAGGGAACTATGGCTACACCTTC
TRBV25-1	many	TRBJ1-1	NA	CASSESWTRTFF	TGTGCCAGCAGTGAGTCATGGACACGGACTTTCTTT
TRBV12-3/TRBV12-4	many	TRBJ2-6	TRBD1	CASSLVPGGGSGANVLTF	TGTGCCAGCAGTTTAGTCCCAGGGGGCGGGTCTGGGGCCAACGTCCTGACTTTC
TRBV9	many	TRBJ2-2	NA	CASSPEYGGELFF	TGTGCCAGCAGCCCTGAATATGGCGGGGAGCTGTTTTTT
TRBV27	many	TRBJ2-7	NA	CASSSVTAGYEQYF	TGTGCCAGCAGTTCGGTGACAGCGGGCTACGAGCAGTACTTC
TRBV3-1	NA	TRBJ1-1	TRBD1	CASSRRTGRRVNTEAFF	TGTGCCAGCAGCCGGCGGACAGGGCGACGAGTGAACACTGAAGCTTTCTTT
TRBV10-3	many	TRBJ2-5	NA	CAISAGQTYQETQYF	TGTGCCATCAGCGCGGGACAGACTTACCAAGAGACCCAGTACTTC
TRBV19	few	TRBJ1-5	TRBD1	CASSPSSGQRNQPQHF	TGTGCCAGTAGTCCAAGTTCGGGACAGCGCAATCAGCCCCAGCATTTT
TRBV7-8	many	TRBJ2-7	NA	CASSDIGQGWGYTGGYEQYF	TGTGCCAGCAGCGACATAGGACAGGGCTGGGGGTATACGGGGGGATACGAGCAGTACTTC
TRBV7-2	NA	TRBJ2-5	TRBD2	CASSLVGGLAQETQYF	TGTGCCAGCAGCTTGGTAGGGGGACTAGCCCAAGAGACCCAGTACTTC
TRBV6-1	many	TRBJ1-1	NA	CASVSYFEAFF	TGTGCCAGCGTGTCGTACTTTGAAGCTTTCTTT
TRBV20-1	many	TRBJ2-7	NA	CSASTGTPSYEQYF	TGCAGTGCTTCCACCGGGACACCCTCCTACGAGCAGTACTTC
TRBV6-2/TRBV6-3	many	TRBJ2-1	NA	CASSYDRFPYNEQFF	TGTGCCAGCAGCTATGACAGATTCCCCTACAATGAGCAGTTCTTC
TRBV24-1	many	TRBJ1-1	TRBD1	CATSDSGGLTEAFF	TGTGCCACCAGTGATTCAGGGGGCCTCACTGAAGCTTTCTTT
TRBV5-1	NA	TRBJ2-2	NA	CASRPGSIQGAGELFF	TGCGCCAGCAGGCCGGGCTCCATCCAAGGGGCCGGGGAGCTGTTTTTT
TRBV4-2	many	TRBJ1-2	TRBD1	CASSQETGGGNYGYTF	TGTGCCAGCAGCCAAGAAACAGGGGGCGGCAACTATGGCTACACCTTC
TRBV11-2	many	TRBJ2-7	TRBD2	CASSLDAGGSSYEQYF	TGTGCCAGCAGCTTAGATGCGGGAGGGAGCTCCTACGAGCAGTACTTC
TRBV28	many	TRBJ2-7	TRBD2	CASSLYGGLAVYEQYF	TGTGCCAGCAGTTTATATGGCGGACTAGCGGTCTACGAGCAGTACTTC
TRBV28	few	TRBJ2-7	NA	CASSVTGTFFHEQYF	TGTGCCAGCAGTGTAACCGGGACCTTCTTCCACGAGCAGTACTTC
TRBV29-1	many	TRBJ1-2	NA	CSVEVRQTNYGYTF	TGCAGCGTTGAGGTTAGGCAAACTAACTATGGCTACACCTTC
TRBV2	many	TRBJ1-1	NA	CASEGQRRTFF	TGTGCCAGCGAAGGGCAGCGACGAACTTTCTTT
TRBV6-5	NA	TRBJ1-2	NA	CASSYRGVGGYTF	TGTGCCAGCAGTTATCGTGGGGTTGGGGGCTACACCTTC
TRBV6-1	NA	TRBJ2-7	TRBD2	CASSASGRHEQYF	TGTGCCAGCAGCGCTAGCGGGCGACACGAGCAGTACTTC
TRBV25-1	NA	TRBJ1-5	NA	CASSEVRADQPQHF	TGTGCCAGCAGTGAGGTCCGGGCGGATCAGCCCCAGCATTTT
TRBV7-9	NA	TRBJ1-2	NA	CASSLEIPTEYGYTF	TGTGCCAGCAGCTTAGAGATTCCCACGGAATATGGCTACACCTTC
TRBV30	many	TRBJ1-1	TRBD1	CAWSAGTVGTEAFF	TGTGCCTGGAGTGCCGGGACAGTGGGAACTGAAGCTTTCTTT
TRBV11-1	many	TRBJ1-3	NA	CASSFATFYSGNTIYF	TGTGCCAGCAGCTTCGCCACCTTCTACTCTGGAAACACCATATATTTT
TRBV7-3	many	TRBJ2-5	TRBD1	CASSTGTGGLETQYF	TGTGCCAGCAGCACCGGGACAGGGGGCTTAGAGACCCAGTACTTC
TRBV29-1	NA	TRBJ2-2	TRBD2	CSVLRLAGESGELFF	TGCAGCGTGTTACGACTAGCGGGAGAGTCCGGGGAGCTGTTTTTT
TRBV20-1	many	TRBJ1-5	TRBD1	CSALGQGDQPQHF	TGCAGTGCTCTCGGACAGGGGGATCAGCCCCAGCATTTT
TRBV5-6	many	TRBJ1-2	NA	CASSRQTVYGYTF	TGTGCCAGCAGCCGGCAGACCGTCTATGGCTACACCTTC
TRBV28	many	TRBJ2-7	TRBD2	CASSMGLAGGPYEQYF	TGTGCCAGCAGTATGGGACTAGCGGGAGGGCCCTACGAGCAGTACTTC
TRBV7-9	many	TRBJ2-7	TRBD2	CASSGSGTSGSYEQYF	TGTGCCAGCAGCGGCTCCGGGACTAGCGGGAGTTACGAGCAGTACTTC
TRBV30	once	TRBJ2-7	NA	CAWSRSNYEQYF	TGTGCCTGGAGCAGAAGTAACTACGAGCAGTACTTC
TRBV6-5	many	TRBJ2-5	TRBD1	CASSFFLPGQQETQYF	TGTGCCAGCAGTTTTTTCCTCCCGGGACAGCAAGAGACCCAGTACTTC
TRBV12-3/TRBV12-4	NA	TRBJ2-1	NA	CASSPRGEQFF	TGTGCCAGCAGCCCGCGGGGTGAGCAGTTCTTC
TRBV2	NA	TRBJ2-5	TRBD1	CASSWTGGTRETQYF	TGTGCCAGCAGTTGGACAGGGGGCACCAGGGAGACCCAGTACTTC
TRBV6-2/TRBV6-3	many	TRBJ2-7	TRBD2	CASSWTSGRNEQYF	TGTGCCAGCAGTTGGACTAGCGGGAGGAACGAGCAGTACTTC
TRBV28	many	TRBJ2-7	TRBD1	CASSLVGTGGEQYF	TGTGCCAGCAGTTTAGTTGGGACAGGGGGCGAGCAGTACTTC
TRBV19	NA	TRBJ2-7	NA	CASSIRQLSYEQYF	TGTGCCAGTAGTATCCGGCAGCTAAGCTACGAGCAGTACTTC
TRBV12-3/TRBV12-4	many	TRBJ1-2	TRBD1	CASSLPRDRALDGYTF	TGTGCCAGCAGTTTACCCCGGGACAGGGCCTTGGATGGCTACACCTTC
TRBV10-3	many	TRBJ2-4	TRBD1	CAISEATGNIQYF	TGTGCCATCAGTGAGGCGACAGGGAACATTCAGTACTTC
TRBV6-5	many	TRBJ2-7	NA	CASSYPVSAHRSYEQYF	TGTGCCAGCAGCTACCCGGTCAGCGCTCACAGGTCCTACGAGCAGTACTTC
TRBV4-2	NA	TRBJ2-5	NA	CASSQVTTQETQYF	TGTGCCAGCAGCCAAGTGACCACCCAAGAGACCCAGTACTTC
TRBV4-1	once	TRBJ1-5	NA	CASSLFHSNQPQHF	TGCGCCAGCAGCCTGTTTCATAGCAATCAGCCCCAGCATTTT
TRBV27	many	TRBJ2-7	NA	CASSLTAQYEQYF	TGTGCCAGCAGTTTAACGGCACAGTACGAGCAGTACTTC
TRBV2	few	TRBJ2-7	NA	CASSVIFRGYEQYF	TGTGCCAGCAGTGTTATCTTCAGGGGCTACGAGCAGTACTTC
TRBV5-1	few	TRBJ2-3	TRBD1	CASSSVVATGGADTQYF	TGCGCCAGCAGCTCTGTAGTTGCGACAGGGGGCGCAGATACGCAGTATTTT
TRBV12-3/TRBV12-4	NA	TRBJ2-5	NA	CASTPGLGQETQYF	TGTGCCAGCACCCCGGGGCTGGGCCAAGAGACCCAGTACTTC
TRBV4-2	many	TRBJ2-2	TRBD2	CASSHVWTSGTTANTGELFF	TGTGCCAGCAGCCATGTCTGGACTAGCGGGACCACCGCCAACACCGGGGAGCTGTTTTTT
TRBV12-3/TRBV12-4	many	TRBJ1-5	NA	CASSKYSNQPQHF	TGTGCCAGCAGTAAATACAGCAATCAGCCCCAGCATTTT
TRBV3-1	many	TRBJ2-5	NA	CASSQDVSLAGTQYF	TGTGCCAGCAGCCAAGACGTTAGCTTGGCAGGAACCCAGTACTTC
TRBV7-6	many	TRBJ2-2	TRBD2	CASRGSGSDTGELFF	TGTGCCAGCAGGGGGAGCGGGAGCGACACCGGGGAGCTGTTTTTT